One and the same sample provided the 23 T cell receptor beta chains below, sequenced in a study of technical replicates of blood from several donors. The protocol was immunoSEQ multiplex PCR, while the TCRdb copy is restricted to in-frame clones and leaves out a portion. In the table there are tens of thousands of clones, 90% to 95% of which are singletons. Sequenced input: T cells isolated from PBMCs. These receptors came from a human donor in good health. Some clones in this sample may be carry-over from other donors' samples.

The chain recombines TRBV28 with TRBJ2-7; 8 nucleotides align to TRBD1. The CDR3 loop spans 15 amino acids. Germline V gene data show CDR1 as MDHEN and CDR2 as SYDVKM. After removal of 5 bases from V and 5 bases from J, the junction contained 11 bases not matched to a gene. CDR3 in DNA: TGTGCCAGCAGTGAACTGACAGGGGCCTTCGACGAGCAGTACTTC. It is translated as CASSELTGAFDEQYF. Full variable domain (remainder filled in from reference TRBV28 and TRBJ2-7): DVKVTQSSRYLVKRTGEKVFLECVQDMDHENMFWYRQDPGLGLRLIYFSYDVKMKEKGDIPEGYSVSREKKERFSLILESASTNQTSMYLCASSELTGAFDEQYFGPGTRLTVT.

V usage is TRBV30 and J usage is TRBJ1-1; D call uncertain. This CDR3 has 11 amino acids. The V end lost 3 bases, the J end lost 6 bases, and 8 bases lay between the germline ends. Looked up from germline, CDR1 is GTSNPN and CDR2 is SVGIG (reference sequence). CDR3 nucleotides: TGTGCCTGGAGCTTCCAGGCTGAAGCTTTCTTT. Encoded protein: CAWSFQAEAFF.

This chain connects TRBV5-8 to TRBJ2-7; the D is unclear. This CDR3 is built from 11 residues. From germline, CDR1 is SGHTS and CDR2 YDEGEE. Trimming stripped 5 bases from V and 6 bases from J, with 9 bases between. CDR3 sequence reads: CASSFSVEQYF. In nucleotides, the CDR3 is TGTGCCAGCAGTTTTAGTGTCGAGCAGTACTTC.

This chain joins TRBV12-5 and TRBJ2-3; TRBD2 might be the D (6 bases). V lost 5 bases, J lost 8 bases, and 14 bases lay in between. CDR1 is LGHNT, CDR2 FRNRAP, per germline. The CDR3 contains 13 residues. The CDR3 DNA follows: TGTGCTAGTGGTACGGAGGGGCTGGCTACGCAGTATTTT. Translation: CASGTEGLATQYF. Together with reference TRBV12-5 and TRBJ2-3, the CDR3 gives the full variable domain: DARVTQTPRHKVTEMGQEVTMRCQPILGHNTVFWYRQTMMQGLELLAYFRNRAPLDDSGMPKDRFSAEMPDATLATLKIQPSEPRDSAVYFCASGTEGLATQYFGPGTRLTVL.

The gene calls are TRBV7-2 and TRBJ1-2, with 12 nucleotides matching TRBD1. V lost 4 bases to trimming and J lost 4 bases; unmatched junction nucleotides: 4. This CDR3 has 15 residues. Germline assignment: CDR1 SGHTA and CDR2 FQGNSA. Written as DNA, the CDR3 is TGTGCCAGCAGCTCGGGACAGGGGGCCAGCTATGGCTACACCTTC. Its protein product is CASSSGQGASYGYTF.

J is TRBJ1-5 and V is TRBV28, with a tentative D call TRBD1 (6 bases). V lost 1 base and J 2 bases, leaving 6 bases between the germline ends. Germline CDR1 reads MDHEN; CDR2 reads SYDVKM. The CDR3 extends over 14 amino acids. The CDR3 loop is CASSLSGGNQPQHF. For the CDR3, the DNA is TGTGCCAGCAGTTTATCAGGGGGCAATCAGCCCCAGCATTTT. The entire variable domain, with the rest obtained from reference TRBV28 and TRBJ1-5, is as follows: DVKVTQSSRYLVKRTGEKVFLECVQDMDHENMFWYRQDPGLGLRLIYFSYDVKMKEKGDIPEGYSVSREKKERFSLILESASTNQTSMYLCASSLSGGNQPQHFGDGTRLSIL.

J is TRBJ1-6 and V is TRBV13; D unresolved. The CDR3 contains 16 residues. Germline V gives CDR1 PRHDT, CDR2 FYEKMQ (reference sequence). Trimming left V 5 bases short and J 6 bases short, with 17 bases between. DNA of the CDR3: TGTGCCAGCAGCATCTCCCCTGCGGGCGGTAATTCACCCCTCCACTTT. Translating it yields CASSISPAGGNSPLHF.

The chain uses TRBV5-1 and TRBJ1-2, with a tentative D call TRBD1 (5 bases). With 2 bases removed from V and 3 bases from J, the gap between germline ends came to 8 bases. The germline gives CDR1 SGHRS, CDR2 YFSETQ. This CDR3 contains 13 residues. CDR3 in amino acids: CASSFSGDYGYTF. CDR3 in DNA: TGCGCCAGCAGCTTTTCGGGGGACTATGGCTACACCTTC. Supplemented by reference TRBV5-1 and TRBJ1-2, the full variable domain reads KAGVTQTPRYLIKTRGQQVTLSCSPISGHRSVSWYQQTPGQGLQFLFEYFSETQRNKGNFPGRFSGRQFSNSRSEMNVSTLELGDSALYLCASSFSGDYGYTFGSGTRLTVV.

The chain couples TRBV7-2 to TRBJ2-2, with D possibly being TRBD2 (6 bases). V shed 1 base and J shed 7 bases, with 16 bases lying between them. This CDR3 is built from 16 residues. Germline CDR1 SGHTA, CDR2 FQGNSA. In DNA form, the CDR3 reads TGTGCCAGCAGCTTAGGAGCCGGGAGTTATGGCGGGGAGCTGTTTTTT. Translated: CASSLGAGSYGGELFF. The full variable domain, rest sourced from reference TRBV7-2 and TRBJ2-2, is GAGVSQSPSNKVTEKGKDVELRCDPISGHTALYWYRQSLGQGLEFLIYFQGNSAPDKSGLPSDRFSAERTGGSVSTLTIQRTQQEDSAVYLCASSLGAGSYGGELFFGEGSRLTVL.

The rearrangement uses TRBV4-1 and TRBJ2-1, with 10 bases identical to TRBD2. Unmatched junction bases numbered 3, after V lost 5 bases and J lost 2 bases. The CDR3 totals 15 residues. CDR1 is MGHRA and CDR2 is YSYEKL in the germline V gene. The CDR3 reads CASSASGRAYNEQFF. The CDR3 bases are TGCGCCAGCAGCGCCAGCGGGAGGGCCTACAATGAGCAGTTCTTC.

The V gene is TRBV7-9, the J gene TRBJ2-3; 11 bases line up with TRBD2. There are 16 residues in the CDR3. The germline gives CDR1 SEHNR, CDR2 FQNEAQ (reference sequence). V gave up 2 bases and J gave up 2 bases; unmatched junction bases: 3. The CDR3 nucleotides are TGTGCCAGCAGCTTACTAGCGGGAGGCACCACAGATACGCAGTATTTT. Encoded protein: CASSLLAGGTTDTQYF. Full variable domain (missing parts from reference TRBV7-9 and TRBJ2-3): DTGVSQNPRHKITKRGQNVTFRCDPISEHNRLYWYRQTLGQGPEFLTYFQNEAQLEKSRLLSDRFSAERPKGSFSTLEIQRTEQGDSAMYLCASSLLAGGTTDTQYFGPGTRLTVL.

This chain links TRBV6-5 with TRBJ1-1; 7 bases fit TRBD1. CDR3 length: 15 residues. The J segment lost 0 bases and the V segment lost 4 bases, leaving 5 bases of the junction unmatched. Germline V lookup: CDR1 MNHEY, CDR2 SVGAGI. CDR3 region: CASSSGQNMNTEAFF. CDR3 DNA: TGTGCCAGCAGTTCGGGACAGAACATGAACACTGAAGCTTTCTTT.

The chain links TRBV4-1 to TRBJ1-1; possibly TRBD1 for D (5 bases). The CDR3 covers 14 residues. Germline V CDR1 and CDR2: MGHRA, YSYEKL. The germline V and J ends were trimmed by 11 bases and 1 base, with 17 bases remaining between them. CDR3 loop: CASGGVGANTEAFF. The CDR3 nucleotides read TGCGCCTCCGGAGGGGTGGGCGCGAACACTGAAGCTTTCTTT.

The rearrangement links TRBV5-5 to TRBJ2-5, with 9 bases aligning to TRBD2. Germline values: CDR1 SGHKS, CDR2 YYEKEE (reference sequence). Trimming removed 4 bases from V and 0 bases from J; junction bases left unmatched: 7. The CDR3 is 16 residues long. The CDR3 DNA follows: TGTGCCAGCAGCCCCCGACTAGCGGAGTACCAAGAGACCCAGTACTTC. Its translation: CASSPRLAEYQETQYF.

The rearrangement uses TRBV5-1 and TRBJ2-5; 8 nucleotides line up with TRBD1. The assigned J gene may be wrong: the sequence end matches TRBJ2-7 better. CDR1 is SGHRS and CDR2 is YFSETQ in the germline V gene. This CDR3 has 15 residues. The CDR3 DNA is TGCGCCAGCAGCTTGGGACAGGGGCCGCCATACGAGCAGTACTTC. Translated: CASSLGQGPPYEQYF.

V is TRBV4-1 and J is TRBJ1-5, with D tentatively TRBD1 (6 bases). Looked up from germline, CDR1 is MGHRA and CDR2 is YSYEKL. V shed 2 bases and J shed 13 bases, with 12 bases lying between them. The CDR3 loop spans 12 amino acids. The CDR3 sequence: CASSQPDRTQHF. The CDR3 DNA sequence: TGCGCCAGCAGCCAACCAGACAGGACGCAGCATTTT.

The genes are TRBV13 and TRBJ1-3; 8 positions agree with TRBD1. This CDR3 spans 15 amino acids. The junction had 5 bases not matched to a gene; V was cut back by 5 bases and J by 2 bases. Germline CDR1 reads PRHDT; CDR2 reads FYEKMQ (reference sequence). This chain's CDR3 is CASSLDRGAGNTIYF. Here the CDR3 DNA reads TGTGCCAGCAGCCTCGACAGGGGTGCTGGAAACACCATATATTTT.

The CDR3 DNA reads as TGTGCCAGCAGCGTTTCCGGGACTCCCAATGAGCAGTTCTTC. This gives the protein CASSVSGTPNEQFF. V is TRBV9 and J is TRBJ2-1; weak D call: TRBD2 (6 bases). V lost 2 bases and J lost 6, with 12 bases in between. The CDR3 runs 14 residues. Germline V gene data show CDR1 as SGDLS and CDR2 as YYNGEE.

The chain carries TRBV19 and TRBJ1-5, with D perhaps matching TRBD1 (6 bases). The V end was cut by 7 bases, the J end by 6 bases, with 13 bases between. The CDR3 extends over 13 amino acids. Germline values: CDR1 LNHDA, CDR2 SQIVND (reference sequence). The CDR3 here is CASTAGAGQPQHF. The CDR3 DNA sequence: TGTGCCAGTACGGCAGGGGCTGGTCAGCCCCAGCATTTT. Looking up the rest from reference TRBV19 and TRBJ1-5 gives the full variable domain: DGGITQSPKYLFRKEGQNVTLSCEQNLNHDAMYWYRQDPGQGLRLIYYSQIVNDFQKGDIAEGYSVSREKKESFPLTVTSAQKNPTAFYLCASTAGAGQPQHFGDGTRLSIL.

V gene TRBV7-9 combines with J gene TRBJ1-4, with TRBD1 as a possible D gene (6 bases). This CDR3 has 13 amino acids. CDR1 SEHNR and CDR2 FQNEAQ come from the germline V gene (reference sequence). Trimming stripped 2 bases from V and 12 bases from J, with 13 bases between. The CDR3 coding sequence is TGTGCCAGCAGCTTACCAGGGGCCCGGGAACTGTTTTTT. Translation gives CASSLPGARELFF. The entire variable domain, with the rest obtained from reference TRBV7-9 and TRBJ1-4, is as follows: DTGVSQNPRHKITKRGQNVTFRCDPISEHNRLYWYRQTLGQGPEFLTYFQNEAQLEKSRLLSDRFSAERPKGSFSTLEIQRTEQGDSAMYLCASSLPGARELFFGSGTQLSVL.

The chain uses TRBV6-6 and TRBJ1-4; D unresolved. In germline, CDR1 is MNHNY, CDR2 SVGAGI (reference sequence). Trimming took 0 bases from V and 13 from J, leaving 15 bases between them. The CDR3 length is 14 residues. DNA of the CDR3: TGTGCCAGCAGTTACTCGATCGGGGAACTGGGACTGTTTTTT. Translation: CASSYSIGELGLFF.

The chain is built from TRBV7-2 and TRBJ2-1, with 7 bases lining up with TRBD1. CDR3 size: 15 residues. V shed 6 bases and J 0 bases; nucleotides not matched to a gene: 5. Looked up from germline, CDR1 is SGHTA and CDR2 is FQGNSA. The CDR3 region has the DNA TGTGCCAGCAGGTCGACAGGGAGCTCCTACAATGAGCAGTTCTTC. Its protein is CASRSTGSSYNEQFF.

This rearrangement joins TRBV19 to TRBJ2-2; 12 bases map to TRBD2. The CDR3 sequence is 18 residues long. Looked up from germline, CDR1 is LNHDA and CDR2 is SQIVND (reference sequence). V shed 5 bases, J shed 2 bases, and the junction held 9 bases outside the gene matches. The DNA of the CDR3 is TGTGCCAGTAGTCGACGACTAGCGGGAGAGGATAACACCGGGGAGCTGTTTTTT. Translated, it gives CASSRRLAGEDNTGELFF.